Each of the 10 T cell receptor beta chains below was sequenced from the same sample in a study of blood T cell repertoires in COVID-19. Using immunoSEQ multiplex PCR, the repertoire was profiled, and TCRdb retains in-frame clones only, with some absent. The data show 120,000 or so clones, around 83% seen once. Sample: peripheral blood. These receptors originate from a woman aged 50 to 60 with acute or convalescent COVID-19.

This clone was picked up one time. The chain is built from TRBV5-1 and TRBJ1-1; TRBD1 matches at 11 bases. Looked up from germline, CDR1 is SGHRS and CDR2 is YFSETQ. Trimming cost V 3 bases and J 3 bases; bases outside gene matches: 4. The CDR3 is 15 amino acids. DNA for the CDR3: TGCGCCAGCAGCTCAGGACAGGGGGCTTACACTGAAGCTTTCTTT. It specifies CASSSGQGAYTEAFF.

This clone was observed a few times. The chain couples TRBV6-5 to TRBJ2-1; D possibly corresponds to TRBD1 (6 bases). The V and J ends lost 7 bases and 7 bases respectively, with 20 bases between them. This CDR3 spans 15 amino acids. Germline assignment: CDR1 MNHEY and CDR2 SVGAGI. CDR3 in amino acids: CASTSPGQGSNEQFF. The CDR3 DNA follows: TGTGCCAGCACCTCCCCGGGACAAGGAAGTAATGAGCAGTTCTTC.

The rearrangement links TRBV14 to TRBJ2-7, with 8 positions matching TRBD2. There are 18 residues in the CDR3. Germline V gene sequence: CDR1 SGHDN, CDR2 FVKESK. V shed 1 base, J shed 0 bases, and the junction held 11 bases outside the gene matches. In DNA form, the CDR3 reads TGTGCCAGCAGCCAAGTATCCTTCGCGGGGGGCAGCTCCTACGAGCAGTACTTC. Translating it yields CASSQVSFAGGSSYEQYF.

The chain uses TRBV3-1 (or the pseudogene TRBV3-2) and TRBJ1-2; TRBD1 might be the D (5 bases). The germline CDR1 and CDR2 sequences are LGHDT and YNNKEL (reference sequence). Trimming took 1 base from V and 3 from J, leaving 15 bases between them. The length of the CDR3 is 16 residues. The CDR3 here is CASSQVMRRGDYGYTF. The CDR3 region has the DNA TGTGCCAGCAGCCAAGTTATGAGGCGGGGGGACTATGGCTACACCTTC.

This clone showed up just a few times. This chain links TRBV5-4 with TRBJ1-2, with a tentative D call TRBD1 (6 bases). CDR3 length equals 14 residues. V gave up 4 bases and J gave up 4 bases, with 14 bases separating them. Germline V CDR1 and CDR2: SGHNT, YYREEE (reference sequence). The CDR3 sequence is CASSPATGPYGYTF. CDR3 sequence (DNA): TGTGCCAGCAGCCCAGCGACAGGACCCTATGGCTACACCTTC. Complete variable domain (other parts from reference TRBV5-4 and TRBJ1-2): ETGVTQSPTHLIKTRGQQVTLRCSSQSGHNTVSWYQQALGQGPQFIFQYYREEENGRGNFPPRFSGLQFPNYSSELNVNALELDDSALYLCASSPATGPYGYTFGSGTRLTVV.

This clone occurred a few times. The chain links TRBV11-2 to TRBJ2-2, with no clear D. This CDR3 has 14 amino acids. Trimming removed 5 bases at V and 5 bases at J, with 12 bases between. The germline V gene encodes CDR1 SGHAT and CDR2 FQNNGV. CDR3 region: CASSQETRTGELFF. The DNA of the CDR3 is TGTGCCAGCAGCCAAGAGACAAGGACCGGGGAGCTGTTTTTT.

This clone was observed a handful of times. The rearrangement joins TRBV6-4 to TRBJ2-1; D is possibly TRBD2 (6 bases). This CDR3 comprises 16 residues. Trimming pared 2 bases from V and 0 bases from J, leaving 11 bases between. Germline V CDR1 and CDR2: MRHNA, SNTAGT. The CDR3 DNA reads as TGTGCCAGCAGTGACGGGAGGAGAGGCTCCTACAATGAGCAGTTCTTC. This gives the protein CASSDGRRGSYNEQFF.

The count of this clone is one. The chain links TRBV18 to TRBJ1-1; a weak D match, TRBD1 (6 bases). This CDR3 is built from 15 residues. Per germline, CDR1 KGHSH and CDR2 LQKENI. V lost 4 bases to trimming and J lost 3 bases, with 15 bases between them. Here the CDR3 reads CASSQAGAIDTEAFF. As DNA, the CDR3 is TGTGCCAGCTCACAAGCGGGGGCTATTGACACTGAAGCTTTCTTT.

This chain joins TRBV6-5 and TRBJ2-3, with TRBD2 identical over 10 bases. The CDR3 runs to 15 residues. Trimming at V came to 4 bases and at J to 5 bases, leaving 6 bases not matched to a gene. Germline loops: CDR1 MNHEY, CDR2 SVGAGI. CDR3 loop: CASSFTSGVEDTQYF. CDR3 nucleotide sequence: TGTGCCAGCAGTTTTACTAGCGGGGTGGAAGATACGCAGTATTTT.

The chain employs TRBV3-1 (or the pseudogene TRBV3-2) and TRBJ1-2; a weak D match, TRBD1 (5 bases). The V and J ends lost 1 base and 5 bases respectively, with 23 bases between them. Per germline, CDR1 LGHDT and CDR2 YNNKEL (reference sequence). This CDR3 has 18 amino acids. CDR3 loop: CASSQAPAGNAAYYGYTF. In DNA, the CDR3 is TGTGCCAGCAGCCAAGCTCCGGCAGGGAATGCGGCTTATTATGGCTACACCTTC.